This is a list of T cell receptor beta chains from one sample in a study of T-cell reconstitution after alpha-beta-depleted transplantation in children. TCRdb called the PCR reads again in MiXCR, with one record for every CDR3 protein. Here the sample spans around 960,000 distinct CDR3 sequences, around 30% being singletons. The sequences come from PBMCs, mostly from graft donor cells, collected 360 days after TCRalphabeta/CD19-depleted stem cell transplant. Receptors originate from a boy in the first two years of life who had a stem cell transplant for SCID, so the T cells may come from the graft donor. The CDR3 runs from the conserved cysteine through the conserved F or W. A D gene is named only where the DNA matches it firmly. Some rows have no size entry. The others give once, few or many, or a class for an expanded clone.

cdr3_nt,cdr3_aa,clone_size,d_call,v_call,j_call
TGTGCCAGCAGCTTTCATGGCAGTAACAATGAGCAGTTCTTC,CASSFHGSNNEQFF,.,.,TRBV7-2,TRBJ2-1
TGCGCCAGCGGGACAGGGGCTAATTCACCCCTCCACTTT,CASGTGANSPLHF,.,TRBD1,TRBV10-2,TRBJ1-6
TGTGCCAGCAGCGTAGCGGGGGGGGCCCTCGATTACGAGCAGTACTTC,CASSVAGGALDYEQYF,.,TRBD2,TRBV9,TRBJ2-7
TGCGCCAGCAGCTTGGGTTCCGGGCCAGATACGCAGTATTTT,CASSLGSGPDTQYF,few,.,TRBV5-1,TRBJ2-3
TGTGCCAGCAGCCCCACGGGAGGGGCGGCCTACAATGAGCAGTTCTTC,CASSPTGGAAYNEQFF,.,TRBD2,TRBV7-9,TRBJ2-1
TGCAGCGTTGAAGATCTATGGGGGCATGAGCAGTTCTTC,CSVEDLWGHEQFF,few,.,TRBV29-1,TRBJ2-1
TGTGCCAGCAGCTCGACGGGACGGTTCACCTACGAGCAGTACTTC,CASSSTGRFTYEQYF,.,.,TRBV7-9,TRBJ2-7
TGTGCCAGCAGCTCCGCCGGGCAGCCCCAGCATTTT,CASSSAGQPQHF,.,.,TRBV11-1,TRBJ1-5
TGTGCCAGCAGCGACCCAGGGCTTAATGAAAAACTGTTTTTT,CASSDPGLNEKLFF,.,.,TRBV7-9,TRBJ1-4
TGTGCCAGCAGTCCGTGGGCTACCTACGAGCAGTACTTC,CASSPWATYEQYF,.,.,TRBV27,TRBJ2-7
TGTGCCAGTAGTAGGGCGGCCTCTGGGGCCAACGTCCTGACTTTC,CASSRAASGANVLTF,.,.,TRBV19,TRBJ2-6
TGCGCCAGCAGCCATTACCTGGACAGGACCTACGAGCAGTACTTC,CASSHYLDRTYEQYF,many,TRBD1,TRBV4-1,TRBJ2-7
TGTGCCACCAGCAGGGACAGTAAGGGGTATGGCTACACCTTC,CATSRDSKGYGYTF,.,.,TRBV15,TRBJ1-2